The present entry profiles one T cell receptor beta chain with its context. Its cognate antigen has yet to be identified. One base away there is no much larger clone; base qualities are not given. Collaborating institutions collected whole blood in K2EDTA tubes following their own protocols. For TCRbeta analysis, collaborators shipped samples as frozen whole blood, isolated PBMCs, or DNA extracted from either of those sample types. TCRbeta CDR3 regions were amplified from genomic DNA using the immunoSEQ Assay, a bias-controlled multiplex PCR. The original methods were these. Nucleated cell counts per sample were estimated from amplification of reference gene primers within the assay. To quantify the absolute abundance of each unique TCRbeta CDR3 rearrangement, sequence reads were collapsed and filtered. For each sample, productive Simpson clonality was calculated as the square root of Simpson's diversity index over productive rearrangements. Imported from immuneACCESS, the table was reduced by TCRdb to in-frame sequences with V and J called. These copies leave out some clones; in studies compared against another copy, an unresolved V gene accounts for under half, and the cause of the remainder is not known. V and J calls and clone size follow that table, whereas D and trimming were derived from the DNA. The sample profile shows about 360,000 clones; about 88% of them were found once. The ten largest clones capture roughly 3.1% of the sample.

This sample was included in a study of blood T cell repertoires in COVID-19 (dated by TCRdb to 2020 to 2022). As for the study more broadly: Samples from collaborators originated in the United States, Italy and Spain and spanned both the acute and convalescent phases of COVID-19. The material from the prospective study consisted of cDNA or gDNA derived from T cells, B-cell-depleted T cells, or PBMCs. Subjects who had been exposed to COVID-19, were actively infected with it, or had recovered from it provided the deeply sampled blood TCRbeta repertoires that made up the dataset. A freely available public database, intended as a resource for researchers studying the immune response to SARS-CoV-2, is where the repertoires were released. Samples were obtained from the ongoing ImmuneRACE study (first 160 participants) and from about 1,300 subjects provided by 6 global collaborators. Sample metadata almost always included a de-identified subject ID, COVID-19 status, age in years and sex. Where HLA class I and class II types were available, the types were taken from metadata supplied by the sample provider, not from assay-based typing.

Study-wide conclusions, independent of this receptor: Clinical and demographic metadata were provided uncurated, with the amount varying by source and participant.

The germline V gene (reference sequence) provides CDR1 GTSNPN and CDR2 SVGIG. The CDR3 measures 13 amino acids from cysteine to phenylalanine. The DNA shown is the 39-base CDR3, in frame from base 1. V is clipped by 2 bases and J by 4 bases, and the sequence between their germline boundaries is 9 bases long. Here the chain combines TRBV30 and TRBJ1-5, with the D gene not clear enough to name. The receptor's source is a human donor in a cohort sampled during active COVID-19. Sequenced: peripheral blood. CDR3 region: CAWSPPSNQPQHF. The nucleotide sequence is TGTGCCTGGAGTCCCCCCTCGAATCAGCCCCAGCATTTT.